Below, one TCR beta chain is given with its context. The antigen remains undetermined. The sample comes from a study of T-cell memory formation after mild COVID-19. The study, taken as a whole, reports: A subset of responding clones appeared in pre-infection memory, suggesting cross-reactive memory joined.

The V gene's germline CDR1 is SGHRS and CDR2 YFSETQ. Trimming took 0 bases from V and 1 from J, leaving 10 bases between them. The CDR3 contains 15 residues. TCRdb ran MiXCR on the 5' RACE reads and lists one entry per CDR3 protein. The repertoire holds around 450,000 distinct CDR3 sequences, with 20% as singletons. The material sequenced was PBMCs or a T cell subset sorted from them (not recorded which). The clonotype comes from an adult woman who had mild COVID-19 (a few samples of this study predate the infection). Cell type and time point are not known. The chain couples TRBV5-1 to TRBJ1-1, with no clear D. The CDR3 sequence: CASSLAPGQNTEAFF. DNA for the CDR3: TGCGCCAGCAGCTTGGCCCCAGGCCAGAACACTGAAGCTTTCTTT.